The clone carrying this TCR beta chain turned up a few times. Antigen: not known. The sample is drawn from a study of blood T cells in healthy people across ages. Study results and caveats: Donor CMV status was unknown, possibly confounding expanded clonotype changes.

Primed by a sample-barcoded 5' primer and a J-beta primer mix, a second PCR proceeded for roughly 7 to 11 cycles. Every single cDNA molecule received a tag from a template-switch adaptor with 12 random nucleotides. TCRdb analysed the 5' RACE reads with MiXCR anew, one entry per CDR3 protein. The table records about 1.1 million distinct CDR3 sequences, around two fifths of them present only once. Donors ranged from about 6 to 95 years old and were healthy Caucasians in Russia. The germline V and J ends were trimmed by 1 base and 5 bases, with 12 bases remaining between them. The CDR3 loop spans 15 amino acids. The germline gives CDR1 SGHVS, CDR2 FNYEAQ.

The clonotype was recovered from a man between 18 and 35 years old in good health. The gene calls are TRBV7-6 and TRBJ2-1, with D uncertain. Sequenced material: blood. CDR3 protein: CASSLGQELHNEQFF. The DNA for the CDR3 is TGTGCCAGCAGCTTAGGGCAGGAACTACACAATGAGCAGTTCTTC.